The T cell receptor (beta chain) described here comes from a study of blood T cells in healthy people across ages. Study-wide findings and caveats: Changes in expanded clonotypes were possibly confounded, as the CMV status of donors was unknown.

Isolating PBMCs gave at least 6.5 million of these cells per sample. With respect to this clonotype: What it binds is unknown.

The use of a sample-barcoded 5' primer and a J-beta primer mix characterized a second PCR of about 7 to 12 cycles. Every cDNA molecule bore a tag from a template-switch adaptor containing 12 random nucleotides. Using its own MiXCR run on the 5' RACE reads, TCRdb lists one record per CDR3 protein. The repertoire holds 850,000 to 950,000 distinct CDR3 sequences, with less than 35% as singletons. The TCR sequence derives from a woman older than 75 in good health. The source material was blood.

In DNA, the CDR3 is TGTGCCAGCAGCTATCAAGGACACCACGACTTCACAGATACGCAGTATTTT. It specifies CASSYQGHHDFTDTQYF. V is TRBV6-2 or TRBV6-3 and J is TRBJ2-3; the D gene is possibly TRBD1 (5 bases). Looked up from germline, CDR1 is MNHEY and CDR2 is SVGEGT. The CDR3 consists of 17 residues. V lost 6 bases to trimming and J lost 2 bases, with 21 bases between them.